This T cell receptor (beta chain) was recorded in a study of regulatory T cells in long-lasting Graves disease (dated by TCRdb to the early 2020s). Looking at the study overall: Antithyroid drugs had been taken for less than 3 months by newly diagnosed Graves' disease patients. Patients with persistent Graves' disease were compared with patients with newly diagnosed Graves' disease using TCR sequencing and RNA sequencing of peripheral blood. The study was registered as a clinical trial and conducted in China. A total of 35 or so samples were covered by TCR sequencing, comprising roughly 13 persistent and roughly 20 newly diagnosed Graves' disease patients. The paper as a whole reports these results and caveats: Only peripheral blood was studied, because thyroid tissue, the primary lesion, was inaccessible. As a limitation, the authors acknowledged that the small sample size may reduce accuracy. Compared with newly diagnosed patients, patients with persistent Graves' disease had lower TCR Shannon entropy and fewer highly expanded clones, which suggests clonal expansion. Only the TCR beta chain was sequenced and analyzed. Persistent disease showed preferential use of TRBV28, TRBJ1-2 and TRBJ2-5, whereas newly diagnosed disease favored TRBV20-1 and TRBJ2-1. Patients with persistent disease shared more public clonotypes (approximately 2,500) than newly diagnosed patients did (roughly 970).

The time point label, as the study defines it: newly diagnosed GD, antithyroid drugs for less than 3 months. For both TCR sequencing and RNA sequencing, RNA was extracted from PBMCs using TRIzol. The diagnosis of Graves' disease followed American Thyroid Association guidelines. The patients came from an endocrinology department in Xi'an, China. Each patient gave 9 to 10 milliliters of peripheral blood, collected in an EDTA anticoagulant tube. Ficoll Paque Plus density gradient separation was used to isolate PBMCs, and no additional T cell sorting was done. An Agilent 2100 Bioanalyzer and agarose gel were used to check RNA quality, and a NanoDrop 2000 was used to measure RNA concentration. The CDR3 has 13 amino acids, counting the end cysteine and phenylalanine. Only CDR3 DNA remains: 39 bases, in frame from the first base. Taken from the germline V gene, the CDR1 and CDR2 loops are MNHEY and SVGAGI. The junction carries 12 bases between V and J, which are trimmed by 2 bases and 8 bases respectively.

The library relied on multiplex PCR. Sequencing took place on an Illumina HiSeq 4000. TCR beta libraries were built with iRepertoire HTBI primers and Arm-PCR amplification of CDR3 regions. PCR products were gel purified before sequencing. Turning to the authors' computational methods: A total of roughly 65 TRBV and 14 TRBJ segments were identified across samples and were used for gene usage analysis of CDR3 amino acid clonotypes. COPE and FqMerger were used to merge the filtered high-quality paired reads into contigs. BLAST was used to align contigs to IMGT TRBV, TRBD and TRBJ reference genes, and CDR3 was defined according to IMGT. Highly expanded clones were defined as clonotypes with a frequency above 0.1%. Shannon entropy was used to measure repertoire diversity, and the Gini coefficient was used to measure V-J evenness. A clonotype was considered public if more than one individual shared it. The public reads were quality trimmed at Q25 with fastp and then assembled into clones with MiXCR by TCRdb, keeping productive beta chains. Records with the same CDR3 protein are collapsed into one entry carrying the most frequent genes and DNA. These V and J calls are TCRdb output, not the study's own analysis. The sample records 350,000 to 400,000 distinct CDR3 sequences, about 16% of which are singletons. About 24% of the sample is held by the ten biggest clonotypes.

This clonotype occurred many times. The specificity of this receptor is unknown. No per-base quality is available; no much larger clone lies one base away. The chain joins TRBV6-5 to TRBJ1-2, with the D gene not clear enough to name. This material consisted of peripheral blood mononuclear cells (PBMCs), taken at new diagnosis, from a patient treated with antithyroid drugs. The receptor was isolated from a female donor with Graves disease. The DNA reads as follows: TGTGCCAGCAGTTACCCGGCCGCGCCCGGCTACACCTTC. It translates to CASSYPAAPGYTF.